A single sample gave rise to the 24 T cell receptor beta chains below, sequenced in a study of CD8 T cells in ankylosing spondylitis (dated by TCRdb to the late 2010s). The library came from 5' RACE. Instrument used: Illumina HiSeq 2500. Using fastp at Q25 and MiXCR, TCRdb reprocessed the public reads and kept productive beta chains. When rows share a CDR3 protein, they turn into one entry using the most common DNA and genes. Here the sample has around 490,000 distinct CDR3 sequences; about 5.7% occur a single time. The ten most abundant clones make up around 3.4% of the sample. Here is what the overall study found, with its caveats: A TCR beta motif of eight highly homologous amino acid variants appeared characteristic of blood from ankylosing spondylitis patients.

These receptors' targets are unknown. The sample comprised blood, either unsorted or a sorted T cell fraction (not recorded which). The receptors were sampled from a male donor with ankylosing spondylitis.

This clonotype was observed many times. The rearrangement uses TRBV29-1 and TRBJ2-4; unclear D gene. Trimming pared 0 bases from V and 6 bases from J, leaving 12 bases between. CDR1 and CDR2 from the germline V gene are SQVTM and ANQGSEA. The CDR3 is made up of 14 amino acids. The CDR3 loop is CSVEDPAHGNIQYF. The CDR3 nucleotides read TGCAGCGTTGAAGATCCAGCACACGGAAACATTCAGTACTTC. The full variable domain, its missing parts supplied by reference TRBV29-1 and TRBJ2-4, is SAVISQKPSRDICQRGTSLTIQCQVDSQVTMMFWYRQQPGQSLTLIATANQGSEATYESGFVIDKFPISRPNLTFSTLTVSNMSPEDSSIYLCSVEDPAHGNIQYFGAGTRLSVL.

The rearrangement joins TRBV3-1 to TRBJ2-7; D gene ambiguous. The CDR3 covers 15 residues. V was cut by 4 bases and J by 3 bases, with 16 bases left in between. Germline lookup yields CDR1 LGHDT and CDR2 YNNKEL (reference sequence). CDR3 sequence reads: CASSPTSFASYEQYF. As DNA, the CDR3 is TGTGCCAGCAGCCCTACATCCTTTGCTAGCTACGAGCAGTACTTC.

This clonotype was seen many times. This rearrangement joins TRBV10-3 to TRBJ2-3; the match to TRBD2 covers 12 bases. The V and J ends lost 5 bases and 0 bases, in that order; junction bases with no gene match: 3. Germline V gene lookup returns CDR1 ENHRY and CDR2 SYGVKD. This CDR3 spans 16 amino acids. Here the CDR3 DNA reads TGTGCCATCAGTCCCGGGACTAGCGGGAGCACAGATACGCAGTATTTT. Its translation is CAISPGTSGSTDTQYF.

This clonotype was recorded at least ten times. The chain has TRBV20-1 and TRBJ2-7; 9 positions agree with TRBD2. The J segment lost 0 bases and the V segment lost 1 base, leaving 4 bases of the junction unmatched. Per germline, CDR1 DFQATT and CDR2 SNEGSKA (reference sequence). This CDR3 is 15 amino acids long. The DNA for the CDR3 is TGCAGTGCTAGAGGCGGGAGGGTCAGCTCCTACGAGCAGTACTTC. It codes for CSARGGRVSSYEQYF.

This clonotype has ten or more counts. V usage is TRBV20-1 and J usage is TRBJ2-7, with TRBD2 identical over 11 bases. Germline values: CDR1 DFQATT, CDR2 SNEGSKA (reference sequence). This CDR3 has 15 residues. V gave up 0 bases and J gave up 3 bases; unmatched junction bases: 4. CDR3 nucleotide sequence: TGCAGTGCTAGAGATAGCGGGAGGGCCGTCTACGAGCAGTACTTC. Its protein is CSARDSGRAVYEQYF.

This clonotype occurred many times. This rearrangement joins TRBV7-3 to TRBJ2-3; tentatively, D is TRBD2 (5 bases). The CDR3 totals 15 residues. V shed 0 bases and J shed 4 bases, with 11 bases lying between them. CDR1 is SGHTA, CDR2 FQGTGA, per germline. As DNA, the CDR3 is TGTGCCAGCAGCTTAACGAATCTAGCAGCAGATACGCAGTATTTT. Its translation: CASSLTNLAADTQYF.

This clonotype occurred many times. V is TRBV5-1 and J is TRBJ1-2; tentatively, D is TRBD1 (5 bases). The ends were cut back, 5 bases at V and 6 bases at J, with 20 bases in the middle. The germline gives CDR1 SGHRS, CDR2 YFSETQ. The CDR3 consists of 15 residues. The CDR3 DNA is TGCGCCAGCAGTCCCAGGGACGGGGCGGAACATGGCTACACCTTC. It yields the protein CASSPRDGAEHGYTF.

This clonotype was counted ten times or more. The chain combines TRBV19 with TRBJ2-7; TRBD1 aligns across 9 bases. J was trimmed by 5 bases and V by 6 bases; bases with no gene match: 14. The germline V gene encodes CDR1 LNHDA and CDR2 SQIVND (reference sequence). The CDR3 length is 16 residues. CDR3 DNA: TGTGCCAGTAGCAAAACCGGGACAGGGTGGTGGAACGAGCAGTACTTC. Its translation is CASSKTGTGWWNEQYF. The full variable domain, its missing parts supplied by reference TRBV19 and TRBJ2-7, is DGGITQSPKYLFRKEGQNVTLSCEQNLNHDAMYWYRQDPGQGLRLIYYSQIVNDFQKGDIAEGYSVSREKKESFPLTVTSAQKNPTAFYLCASSKTGTGWWNEQYFGPGTRLTVT.

The V call is TRBV25-1, the J call TRBJ1-2; TRBD1 might be the D (6 bases). The CDR3 has 16 residues. The germline gives CDR1 MGHDK, CDR2 SYGVNS. Trimming took off 6 bases at V and 4 bases at J, with 21 bases between the two ends. CDR3 loop: CASSPQDLRGPYGYTF. In DNA form, the CDR3 reads TGTGCCAGCAGCCCCCAAGACCTTCGGGGGCCCTATGGCTACACCTTC.

In its sample, this clonotype was seen many times. This chain links TRBV9 with TRBJ2-1; no clear D gene. There are 12 residues in the CDR3. Trimming pared 0 bases from V and 5 bases from J, leaving 3 bases between. Looked up from germline, CDR1 is SGDLS and CDR2 is YYNGEE. As DNA, the CDR3 is TGTGCCAGCAGCGTAGGCCACAATGAGCAGTTCTTC. It codes for CASSVGHNEQFF. The full variable domain, rest sourced from reference TRBV9 and TRBJ2-1, is DSGVTQTPKHLITATGQRVTLRCSPRSGDLSVYWYQQSLDQGLQFLIQYYNGEERAKGNILERFSAQQFPDLHSELNLSSLELGDSALYFCASSVGHNEQFFGPGTRLTVL.

This clonotype was seen many times. The chain employs TRBV6-1 and TRBJ2-7, with 7 bases lining up with TRBD2. V shed 2 bases and J 3 bases; nucleotides not matched to a gene: 4. The length of the CDR3 is 14 residues. In germline, CDR1 is MNHNS, CDR2 SASEGT. The CDR3 nucleotides read TGTGCCAGCAGTGAACCCCGGACTAGCTACGAGCAGTACTTC. It encodes CASSEPRTSYEQYF.

On this clonotype itself: A clone one base away is much larger, so this may be a read error. V is TRBV20-1 and J is TRBJ2-7; no reliable D call. The germline CDR1 and CDR2 sequences are DFQATT and SNEGSKA (reference sequence). The CDR3 runs 12 residues. CDR3: CSAATGRGEQSF. The DNA of the CDR3 is TGCAGTGCGGCCACCGGACGTGGAGAGCAGTCCTTC.

This clonotype was detected many times. This chain joins TRBV7-2 and TRBJ2-7; tentatively, D is TRBD1 (6 bases). The CDR3 has 13 amino acids. The germline CDR1 and CDR2 sequences are SGHTA and FQGNSA. The V gene lost 4 bases and the J gene lost 4 bases, with 11 bases spanning the gap. CDR3 nucleotide sequence: TGTGCCAGCAGCTCCACAGGGTTATACGAGCAGTACTTC. Residues: CASSSTGLYEQYF. Variable domain in full (rest from reference TRBV7-2 and TRBJ2-7): GAGVSQSPSNKVTEKGKDVELRCDPISGHTALYWYRQSLGQGLEFLIYFQGNSAPDKSGLPSDRFSAERTGGSVSTLTIQRTQQEDSAVYLCASSSTGLYEQYFGPGTRLTVT.

The chain recombines TRBV7-6 with TRBJ2-1; a weak D match, TRBD2 (6 bases). From germline, CDR1 is SGHVS and CDR2 FNYEAQ. Trimming shortened V by 5 bases and J by 2 bases, and 16 bases separated the two germline ends. This CDR3 spans 16 amino acids. For the CDR3, the DNA is TGTGCCAGCAGCCCACGGCGGGATCGCGCCTACAATGAGCAGTTCTTC. Translated: CASSPRRDRAYNEQFF.

Concerning this clonotype: A junction end diverges from the germline sequence, so it may reflect a read error. The chain couples TRBV6-2 or TRBV6-3 to TRBJ2-1, with D uncertain. The CDR3 is 14 amino acids. Germline V gene sequence: CDR1 MNHEY, CDR2 SVGEGT. CDR3 sequence: CVSNLRVAYNEQFF. The CDR3 DNA reads TGTGTCAGCAACCTACGGGTCGCCTACAATGAGCAGTTTTTC.

The rearrangement joins TRBV29-1 to TRBJ2-3, with D possibly matching TRBD2 (5 bases). Trimming shortened V by 4 bases and J by 1 base, and 15 bases separated the two germline ends. The CDR3 is made up of 15 amino acids. CDR1 and CDR2 (germline): SQVTM, ANQGSEA. CDR3 DNA sequence: TGCAGCGTTGCCCGGGGTCCTGGAGGCACAGATACGCAGTATTTT. This codes for CSVARGPGGTDTQYF.

In its sample, this clonotype was seen many times. The V gene is TRBV12-3 or TRBV12-4, the J gene TRBJ2-7; D could derive from TRBD1 or TRBD2 (5 bases each). Trimming cost V 8 bases and J 0 bases, with 17 bases left between them. This CDR3 region has 15 residues. For the CDR3, the DNA is TGTGCCAGCGCCCCCCCGGGACCAAGCTCCTACGAGCAGTACTTC. Residues: CASAPPGPSSYEQYF.

This clonotype has ten or more counts. V usage is TRBV19 and J usage is TRBJ1-1, with TRBD1 identical over 7 bases. Germline assignment: CDR1 LNHDA and CDR2 SQIVND (reference sequence). Unmatched junction bases numbered 4, after V lost 6 bases and J lost 0 bases. The CDR3 has 14 residues. The CDR3 protein is CASRLQGMNTEAFF. The DNA of the CDR3 is TGTGCCAGTAGACTACAGGGGATGAACACTGAAGCTTTCTTT.

This clonotype was picked up many times. The chain carries TRBV15 and TRBJ2-2; 8 bases agree with TRBD1. V dropped 0 bases and J dropped 7; count of bases not matched to a gene: 10. CDR3 length: 17 residues. Germline CDR1 and CDR2: LNHNV and YYDKDF (reference sequence). CDR3 residues: CATSRDLLSGGVGELFF. Written as DNA, the CDR3 is TGTGCCACCAGCAGAGATCTCCTCTCAGGGGGCGTCGGGGAGCTGTTTTTT.

In this sample, this clonotype turned up many times. This chain links TRBV5-1 with TRBJ1-2; 8 bases align to TRBD1. With 4 bases clipped from V and 7 bases from J, the junction kept 6 bases outside the gene matches. From germline, CDR1 is SGHRS and CDR2 YFSETQ. This CDR3 is 13 amino acids long. This CDR3 is CASSVSGQGGYTF. The CDR3 DNA is TGCGCCAGCAGCGTCTCTGGACAGGGTGGCTACACCTTC.

This clonotype was counted ten times or more. V gene TRBV7-2 combines with J gene TRBJ2-3; no firm D call. The CDR3 runs 13 residues. Germline V lookup: CDR1 SGHTA, CDR2 FQGNSA. Trimming shortened V by 1 base and J by 7 bases, and 9 bases separated the two germline ends. The CDR3 sequence: CASSLVSENTQYF. The DNA of the CDR3 is TGTGCCAGCAGCTTAGTGTCGGAAAATACGCAGTATTTT.

This rearrangement joins TRBV30 to TRBJ1-5, with D possibly being TRBD1 (5 bases). Germline V gene data show CDR1 as GTSNPN and CDR2 as SVGIG (reference sequence). The V gene lost 7 bases and the J gene lost 4 bases, with 14 bases spanning the gap. This CDR3 contains 13 residues. In DNA, the CDR3 is TGTGCCTCGGGGGGTCTCAGAAATCAGCCCCAGCATTTT. It codes for CASGGLRNQPQHF. Based on the CDR3 plus reference TRBV30 and TRBJ1-5, the full variable domain is SQTIHQWPATLVQPVGSPLSLECTVEGTSNPNLYWYRQAAGRGLQLLFYSVGIGQISSEVPQNLSASRPQDRQFILSSKKLLLSDSGFYLCASGGLRNQPQHFGDGTRLSIL.

This clonotype has ten or more counts. The CDR3 bases are TGTGCCAGCTCCACCAGAAACCTAGGACAGCGGCGGTATGGCTACACCTTC. It translates to CASSTRNLGQRRYGYTF. The V gene is TRBV6-1, the J gene TRBJ1-2, with D tentatively TRBD1 (6 bases). CDR1 and CDR2 from the germline V gene are MNHNS and SASEGT. V was cut by 8 bases and J by 5 bases, with 27 bases left in between. CDR3 length: 17 residues.

Ten or more counts support this clonotype. The chain joins TRBV9 to TRBJ2-1; D possibly matches TRBD1 or TRBD2 (5 bases each). Germline assignment: CDR1 SGDLS and CDR2 YYNGEE. The CDR3 covers 14 residues. Deletions cut 4 bases from V and 8 bases from J, with 16 bases between. CDR3 in DNA: TGTGCCAGCAGCCCATGGGACGGTAGGCATGAGCAGTTCTTC. Protein product: CASSPWDGRHEQFF.